One sample yielded the 2 T cell receptor beta chains listed below, sequenced in a study of T-cell memory formation after mild COVID-19. TCRdb re-called the 5' RACE reads with MiXCR, one entry per CDR3 protein. The sample shows roughly 100,000 distinct CDR3 sequences, around an eighth of them seen only once. The specimen was PBMCs or a T cell subset sorted from them (not recorded which). These TCRs come from an adult woman who had mild COVID-19 (a few samples of this study predate the infection). Cell type and time point are not known.

This clonotype appeared a few times. The gene calls are TRBV6-4 and TRBJ2-1; 8 bases line up with TRBD1. Germline CDR1 is MRHNA and CDR2 is SNTAGT. After removal of 4 bases from V and 8 bases from J, the junction contained 7 bases not matched to a gene. This CDR3 has 14 amino acids. The CDR3 sequence: CASSGGQGADEQFF. CDR3 DNA: TGTGCCAGCAGTGGCGGGCAGGGGGCTGATGAGCAGTTCTTC.

The chain has TRBV24-1 and TRBJ2-1; 8 nucleotides align to TRBD2. V gave up 7 bases and J gave up 3 bases; unmatched junction bases: 4. CDR3 size: 14 residues. Germline-derived CDR1 and CDR2 are KGHDR and SFDVKD. CDR3 bases: TGTGCCACCAGCCGTAGCGGGAACTACAATGAGCAGTTCTTC. It yields the protein CATSRSGNYNEQFF.